These T cell receptor beta chains were read from a single sample in a study of cytomegalovirus exposure and HLA in healthy donors. Some clones are missing from TCRdb's copy, which holds only in-frame ones; the method was immunoSEQ multiplex PCR. The sample lists 95,000 to 150,000 clones, approximately 66% occurring once. Source material: PBMCs. These receptors were collected from a woman aged 40 to 50 in good health and CMV-seropositive. Both conserved end residues are trimmed from each CDR3. Clone sizes are given selectively: once, few, many, or a class where the clone is expanded.

clone_size: .
j_call: TRBJ1-3
v_call: TRBV10-2
cdr3_aa: ASSVAGRTGNTIY

clone_size: .
j_call: TRBJ2-1
v_call: TRBV18
cdr3_aa: ASSPPNRVSYNEQF

clone_size: .
j_call: TRBJ1-2
v_call: TRBV7-9
cdr3_aa: ASSSTGSHGYT

clone_size: .
j_call: TRBJ2-1
v_call: TRBV18
cdr3_aa: ASSPDQEGEQF

clone_size: .
j_call: TRBJ2-5
v_call: TRBV5-1
cdr3_aa: ASSFGSPGETQY

clone_size: .
j_call: TRBJ2-3
v_call: TRBV9
cdr3_aa: ASTPGAGGTTDTQY

clone_size: .
j_call: TRBJ2-1
v_call: TRBV9
cdr3_aa: ASSVVGTGYNEQF

clone_size: .
j_call: TRBJ2-1
v_call: TRBV6-6
cdr3_aa: ASSDGRGRNEQF

clone_size: .
j_call: TRBJ1-2
v_call: TRBV2
cdr3_aa: ASSSQGAEYGYT

clone_size: .
j_call: TRBJ1-2
v_call: TRBV5-6
cdr3_aa: ASSAGQVLGGYT

clone_size: .
j_call: TRBJ2-5
v_call: TRBV11-2
cdr3_aa: ASSFAGVSETQY

clone_size: .
j_call: TRBJ2-1
v_call: TRBV7-2
cdr3_aa: ASSSDFALGSHEQF

clone_size: .
j_call: TRBJ1-2
v_call: TRBV6-5
cdr3_aa: ASSYGLFYGYT

clone_size: .
j_call: TRBJ1-5
v_call: TRBV6-6
cdr3_aa: ASSYGSGREDQPQH

clone_size: few
j_call: TRBJ1-5
v_call: TRBV15
cdr3_aa: ATRDWLGQPQH

clone_size: .
j_call: TRBJ2-2
v_call: TRBV7-8
cdr3_aa: ASSLGTSGGPYTGELF

clone_size: .
j_call: TRBJ2-5
v_call: TRBV6-5
cdr3_aa: ASSLSGGSETQY

clone_size: .
j_call: TRBJ2-5
v_call: TRBV18
cdr3_aa: ASSRQQETQY

clone_size: .
j_call: TRBJ1-2
v_call: TRBV7-3
cdr3_aa: ASSLKAGQGYGYT

clone_size: once
j_call: TRBJ2-7
v_call: TRBV27
cdr3_aa: ASKIRGGWVDYEQY

clone_size: .
j_call: TRBJ2-7
v_call: TRBV2
cdr3_aa: ASSENSLAGGEQY

clone_size: .
j_call: TRBJ2-1
v_call: TRBV6-4
cdr3_aa: ASTQLAGGHGEQF

clone_size: .
j_call: TRBJ2-7
v_call: TRBV6-6
cdr3_aa: ASSYSRVSSYEQY

clone_size: few
j_call: TRBJ1-2
v_call: TRBV7-2
cdr3_aa: ASSLTQTNYGYT

clone_size: few
j_call: TRBJ2-7
v_call: TRBV28
cdr3_aa: ASSSQGYGNYEQY

clone_size: once
j_call: TRBJ2-1
v_call: TRBV7-9
cdr3_aa: ASSLAGGLASYNEQF

clone_size: few
j_call: TRBJ2-2
v_call: TRBV5-6
cdr3_aa: ASSLAGGPLGELF

clone_size: .
j_call: TRBJ2-3
v_call: TRBV5-1
cdr3_aa: ASSGGTVSTDTQY

clone_size: .
j_call: TRBJ2-7
v_call: TRBV27
cdr3_aa: ASSSLTLDRSYEQY

clone_size: .
j_call: TRBJ2-3
v_call: TRBV10-1
cdr3_aa: ASSDGTGVTDTQY

clone_size: .
j_call: TRBJ1-4
v_call: TRBV5-1
cdr3_aa: ASSFNRGLNEKLF